Below are 21 T cell receptor beta chains sequenced from a single sample in a study of control samples from healthy donors and cancer patients. Only in-frame clones appear in the TCRdb table, and some are missing; sequencing was by immunoSEQ multiplex PCR. The sample has about 110,000 clones, 75% to 95% seen once; the top ten hold under 4.5%. Material for sequencing was blood. Every receptor here comes from a human donor in good health. The donor label of this sample is uncertain.

This chain uses TRBV19 with TRBJ2-3, with D tentatively TRBD1 (6 bases). Trimming took 4 bases from V and 3 from J, leaving 14 bases between them. The germline V gene has CDR1 LNHDA and CDR2 SQIVND (reference sequence). This CDR3 contains 15 residues. This chain's CDR3 is CASSTTGSATDTQYF. For the CDR3, the DNA is TGTGCCAGTAGTACTACAGGGTCGGCTACAGATACGCAGTATTTT.

The chain joins TRBV9 to TRBJ2-2; D may be TRBD2 (5 bases). This CDR3 spans 14 amino acids. With 0 bases removed from V and 7 bases from J, the gap between germline ends came to 10 bases. Germline lookup yields CDR1 SGDLS and CDR2 YYNGEE. The DNA of the CDR3 is TGTGCCAGCAGCGTAGCAGAGGGCAACGGGGAGCTGTTTTTT. This sequence encodes CASSVAEGNGELFF.

J is TRBJ2-7 and V is TRBV2; the D is unclear. CDR3 length: 12 amino acids. The V gene's germline CDR1 is SNHLY and CDR2 FYNNEI. V was trimmed by 4 bases and J by 5 bases, leaving 9 bases between them. CDR3 in DNA: TGTGCCAGCAGTGCCAGCCGCCACGAGCAGTACTTC. Translated: CASSASRHEQYF.

This chain joins TRBV6-4 and TRBJ2-7, with D possibly matching TRBD1 (6 bases). The germline V gene has CDR1 MRHNA and CDR2 SNTAGT. Trimming pared 5 bases from V and 5 bases from J, leaving 13 bases between. The CDR3 loop spans 13 amino acids. The CDR3 DNA follows: TGTGCCAGCAGTTCACCCCGACAGGACGAGCAGTACTTC. Translation gives CASSSPRQDEQYF.

The genes are TRBV9 and TRBJ2-2; TRBD1 matches at 7 bases. The CDR3 length is 15 residues. The V gene end was trimmed by 3 bases and the J gene end by 8 bases; junction bases not matched to a gene: 10. Germline V CDR1 and CDR2: SGDLS, YYNGEE. The CDR3 nucleotides are TGTGCCAGCAGCGAGAGTGGACAGGTTGGGGGGGAGCTGTTTTTT. This sequence encodes CASSESGQVGGELFF.

The genes are TRBV2 and TRBJ1-1; 10 positions match TRBD1. CDR3 length: 16 amino acids. Trimming at V came to 7 bases and at J to 13 bases, leaving 21 bases not matched to a gene. Per germline, CDR1 SNHLY and CDR2 FYNNEI. The CDR3 here is CASIASGTGVFYGGFF. The CDR3 DNA reads TGTGCCAGCATCGCATCCGGGACAGGGGTCTTTTATGGGGGTTTCTTT.

This chain uses TRBV7-9 with TRBJ2-3, with D perhaps being TRBD1 or TRBD2 (5 bases each). Germline V CDR1 and CDR2: SEHNR, FQNEAQ (reference sequence). CDR3 length equals 14 residues. V gave up 3 bases and J gave up 5 bases, with 12 bases separating them. The CDR3, as DNA: TGTGCCAGCAGCTTGTGGGGACGGGGAGATACGCAGTATTTT. This codes for CASSLWGRGDTQYF. Filled out from reference TRBV7-9 and TRBJ2-3, the complete variable domain reads DTGVSQNPRHKITKRGQNVTFRCDPISEHNRLYWYRQTLGQGPEFLTYFQNEAQLEKSRLLSDRFSAERPKGSFSTLEIQRTEQGDSAMYLCASSLWGRGDTQYFGPGTRLTVL.

This CDR3 reads CASGTQDSNQPQHF. The CDR3 DNA reads TGTGCCAGCGGTACTCAAGATAGCAATCAGCCCCAGCATTTT. V usage is TRBV9 and J usage is TRBJ1-5; D gene uncertain. Trimming stripped 7 bases from V and 0 bases from J, with 11 bases between. The germline gives CDR1 SGDLS, CDR2 YYNGEE. CDR3 length: 14 residues.

This chain links TRBV6-5 with TRBJ1-5; D possibly corresponds to TRBD1 (6 bases). CDR3 length equals 14 residues. Trimming shortened V by 6 bases and J by 4 bases, and 13 bases separated the two germline ends. The germline V gene has CDR1 MNHEY and CDR2 SVGAGI. DNA of the CDR3: TGTGCCAGCAGCAGCGGACAGCGTAATCAGCCCCAGCATTTT. It specifies CASSSGQRNQPQHF.

The chain links TRBV13 to TRBJ1-6; TRBD1 might be the D (5 bases). The germline CDR1 and CDR2 sequences are PRHDT and FYEKMQ (reference sequence). Trimming pared 5 bases from V and 9 bases from J, leaving 17 bases between. CDR3 length: 15 residues. In nucleotides, the CDR3 is TGTGCCAGCAGCGGGAGGGACCTCTCGGGTTCACCCCTCCACTTT. It is translated as CASSGRDLSGSPLHF. The whole variable domain, filled in from reference TRBV13 and TRBJ1-6, reads AAGVIQSPRHLIKEKRETATLKCYPIPRHDTVYWYQQGPGQDPQFLISFYEKMQSDKGSIPDRFSAQQFSDYHSELNMSSLELGDSALYFCASSGRDLSGSPLHFGNGTRLTVT.

The genes are TRBV2 and TRBJ2-3; tentatively, D is TRBD1 or TRBD2 (6 bases each). The germline CDR1 and CDR2 sequences are SNHLY and FYNNEI. Deletions cut 7 bases from V and 2 bases from J, with 13 bases between. This CDR3 spans 14 amino acids. The CDR3 reads CASNQGTLTDTQYF. In DNA, the CDR3 is TGTGCCAGCAACCAGGGGACTCTCACAGATACGCAGTATTTT.

This clone occurred once. The chain carries TRBV27 and TRBJ1-4; D is unclear. Germline loops: CDR1 MNHEY, CDR2 SMNVEV (reference sequence). This CDR3 contains 13 residues. With 10 bases removed from V and 5 bases from J, the gap between germline ends came to 14 bases. CDR3 region: CATQGRNNEKLFF. CDR3 bases: TGTGCCACCCAAGGGAGGAACAATGAAAAACTGTTTTTT.

CDR3 coding DNA: TGTGCCAGCAGTTACCTTCAGGGGTCCAGCACAGATACGCAGTATTTT. This gives the protein CASSYLQGSSTDTQYF. V usage is TRBV6-5 and J usage is TRBJ2-3, with a weak D call TRBD1 (6 bases). The CDR3 is 16 amino acids. V lost 2 bases and J 0 bases, leaving 12 bases between the germline ends. Germline loops: CDR1 MNHEY, CDR2 SVGAGI.

The chain links TRBV6-5 to TRBJ1-2; a possible D gene is TRBD1 (6 bases). The CDR3 consists of 14 residues. V gave up 7 bases and J gave up 4 bases, with 16 bases separating them. Germline V CDR1 and CDR2: MNHEY, SVGAGI. In nucleotides, the CDR3 is TGTGCCAGCATCTTGCGGACAGACTTCTATGGCTACACCTTC. Its translation: CASILRTDFYGYTF.

The rearrangement links TRBV11-2 to TRBJ2-2; maybe TRBD2 (5 bases). Germline CDR1 and CDR2: SGHAT and FQNNGV. Trimming cost V 2 bases and J 6 bases, with 7 bases left between them. CDR3 size: 13 residues. CDR3 sequence: CASSLSGAGELFF. The CDR3 nucleotides read TGTGCCAGCAGCTTATCCGGGGCCGGGGAGCTGTTTTTT.

The sample holds a few counts of this clone. The chain joins TRBV28 to TRBJ1-5; D unresolved. The CDR3 has 12 amino acids. Looked up from germline, CDR1 is MDHEN and CDR2 is SYDVKM. Between the trimmed V and J ends, which lost 10 bases and 4 bases, there was a span of 11 bases. CDR3 in amino acids: CATSSLNQPQHF. CDR3 sequence (DNA): TGTGCCACCAGCTCGTTGAATCAGCCCCAGCATTTT.

The chain has TRBV27 and TRBJ2-2, with TRBD1 matching over 9 bases. The CDR3 loop spans 17 amino acids. Unmatched junction bases numbered 14, after V lost 6 bases and J lost 6 bases. Looked up from germline, CDR1 is MNHEY and CDR2 is SMNVEV (reference sequence). The CDR3 DNA reads TGTGCCAGCAGGCCTGGCCGGGACAGGGTAAAAGCCGGGGAGCTGTTTTTT. Its protein is CASRPGRDRVKAGELFF.

The V gene is TRBV18, the J gene TRBJ1-6; 8 positions agree with TRBD1. The trim removed 3 bases at V and 10 bases at J, leaving 8 bases unmatched. CDR3 length: 15 residues. Germline CDR1 KGHSH, CDR2 LQKENI. Here the CDR3 DNA reads TGTGCCAGCTCACCTCTCGGACAGGGCGGATCACCCCTCCACTTT. It codes for CASSPLGQGGSPLHF.

Notes on this clone: The identical CDR3 is also encoded by other nucleotide sequences in the sample. CDR3 sequence reads: CASSQSDYNSPLHF. DNA of the CDR3: TGTGCCAGCAGCCAGTCTGACTATAATTCACCCCTCCACTTT. The chain uses TRBV3-1 (or the pseudogene TRBV3-2) and TRBJ1-6; D not resolved. The CDR3 spans 14 residues. Trimming removed 3 bases from V and 3 bases from J, with 6 bases in between. From germline, CDR1 is LGHDT and CDR2 YNNKEL (reference sequence).

J is TRBJ1-2 and V is TRBV18; tentative D call: TRBD1 (6 bases). The germline V gene has CDR1 KGHSH and CDR2 LQKENI. Trimming removed 0 bases at V and 7 bases at J, with 21 bases between. The CDR3 runs 17 residues. The CDR3 DNA reads TGTGCCAGCTCACCACCGGATTCGACGGGGGCTCTGGGTGGCTACACCTTC. Its protein product is CASSPPDSTGALGGYTF.

The chain uses TRBV18 and TRBJ1-2; the D gene is possibly TRBD1 (6 bases). The CDR3 runs 11 residues. Germline V gene sequence: CDR1 KGHSH, CDR2 LQKENI. Between the trimmed V and J ends, which lost 5 bases and 8 bases, there was a span of 9 bases. The CDR3 protein is CASSFGQGYTF. The CDR3 nucleotides read TGTGCCAGCTCATTCGGACAGGGCTACACCTTC.